One and the same sample provided the 21 T cell receptor beta chains below, sequenced in a study of siplizumab effects on memory and regulatory T cells. Some clones are missing from TCRdb's copy, which holds only in-frame ones; the method was immunoSEQ multiplex PCR. Among about 100,000 clones listed, less than 95% were seen once. The specimen was non-Treg CD4+ T cells sorted from blood. All receptors come from a human donor in good health.

The chain employs TRBV2 and TRBJ2-4, with 10 positions matching TRBD2. The V gene's germline CDR1 is SNHLY and CDR2 FYNNEI. The CDR3 is 17 amino acids. Germline trimming cut 6 bases from V and 6 bases from J; bases unmatched to any gene: 14. The CDR3 spells CASRKASSGRAVNIQYF. The CDR3 DNA reads TGTGCCAGCAGGAAGGCCTCTAGCGGGAGAGCTGTAAACATTCAGTACTTC. The full variable domain, its missing parts supplied by reference TRBV2 and TRBJ2-4, is EPEVTQTPSHQVTQMGQEVILRCVPISNHLYFYWYRQILGQKVEFLVSFYNNEISEKSEIFDDQFSVERPDGSNFTLKIRSTKLEDSAMYFCASRKASSGRAVNIQYFGAGTRLSVL.

The V and J genes are TRBV18 and TRBJ2-1; 8 bases agree with TRBD2. With V trimmed by 2 bases and J by 5 bases, 5 bases remained unmatched. Looked up from germline, CDR1 is KGHSH and CDR2 is LQKENI. The length of the CDR3 is 15 residues. CDR3 nucleotides: TGTGCCAGCTCACCAGGAGCGGGGGCTGACAATGAGCAGTTCTTC. It encodes CASSPGAGADNEQFF.

This clone was seen only a few times. In nucleotides, the CDR3 is TGTGCCAGCTCACCGGGGACGGGGGATGGGTATCAGCCCCAGCATTTT. Its protein is CASSPGTGDGYQPQHF. The rearrangement links TRBV18 to TRBJ1-5; tentatively, D is TRBD1 (5 bases). The length of the CDR3 is 16 residues. Germline CDR1 and CDR2: KGHSH and LQKENI. Trimming left V 3 bases short and J 5 bases short, with 17 bases between.

As for this clone: An end of the junction does not agree with germline; a read error may underlie this. V gene TRBV4-1 combines with J gene TRBJ2-2, with 14 bases identical to TRBD2. Germline-derived CDR1 and CDR2 are MGHRA and YSYEKL. CDR3 length: 18 amino acids. DNA of the CDR3: TGCGCCAACAGCCTCACGGGACTAGCGGGAGCGCGGACCGGGGAGCTGTTTTTT. Translated: CANSLTGLAGARTGELFF.

The J gene is TRBJ2-7, the V gene TRBV5-4; 10 bases match TRBD1. This CDR3 is built from 14 residues. Germline V CDR1 and CDR2: SGHNT, YYREEE (reference sequence). V lost 2 bases, J lost 7 bases, and 6 bases stayed unmatched. Here the CDR3 DNA reads TGTGCCAGCAGCTTCCGGGACAGGGGTGGAGAGCAGTACTTC. Its translation is CASSFRDRGGEQYF.

CDR3 bases: TGCGCCAGCAGCTTGATTACAGGGGCCCGGGTCCTGACTTTC. Translating it yields CASSLITGARVLTF. The chain employs TRBV5-1 and TRBJ2-6; 7 bases fit TRBD1. Germline CDR1 and CDR2: SGHRS and YFSETQ. The CDR3 is 14 residues long. Germline trimming cut 1 base from V and 13 bases from J; bases unmatched to any gene: 8. Full variable domain (remainder filled in from reference TRBV5-1 and TRBJ2-6): KAGVTQTPRYLIKTRGQQVTLSCSPISGHRSVSWYQQTPGQGLQFLFEYFSETQRNKGNFPGRFSGRQFSNSRSEMNVSTLELGDSALYLCASSLITGARVLTFGAGSRLTVL.

The chain carries TRBV18 and TRBJ1-1; no clear D gene. Germline V gene sequence: CDR1 KGHSH, CDR2 LQKENI. The ends were cut back, 3 bases at V and 5 bases at J, with 7 bases in the middle. This CDR3 has 12 amino acids. The CDR3 loop is CASSPEGTEAFF. The CDR3 DNA sequence: TGTGCCAGCTCACCGGAGGGTACTGAAGCTTTCTTT.

The V call is TRBV28, the J call TRBJ1-5; D unresolved. V lost 6 bases, J lost 5 bases, and 14 bases lay in between. Germline lookup yields CDR1 MDHEN and CDR2 SYDVKM. CDR3 length: 14 amino acids. The CDR3 DNA reads TGTGCCAGCAGCTTGGCGGGGAGGGATCAGCCCCAGCATTTT. It encodes CASSLAGRDQPQHF.

V usage is TRBV18 and J usage is TRBJ2-7, with D possibly matching TRBD2 (5 bases). This CDR3 has 15 residues. Deletions cut 6 bases from V and 0 bases from J, with 15 bases between. The germline V gene encodes CDR1 KGHSH and CDR2 LQKENI. CDR3 DNA: TGTGCCAGCTCTCTCCGGGAAGCCTACTCCTACGAGCAGTACTTC. Translation: CASSLREAYSYEQYF.

The rearrangement uses TRBV11-3 and TRBJ2-7, with unresolved D. Trimming stripped 5 bases from V and 2 bases from J, with 10 bases between. From germline, CDR1 is SGHNT and CDR2 YENEEA. The CDR3 loop spans 13 amino acids. CDR3 nucleotide sequence: TGTGCCAGCAGCAGGACCGGAGCCTACGAGCAGTACTTC. It encodes CASSRTGAYEQYF.

The genes are TRBV6-1 and TRBJ1-5, with D tentatively TRBD1 (5 bases). The CDR3 is made up of 13 amino acids. Per germline, CDR1 MNHNS and CDR2 SASEGT. Trimming left V 8 bases short and J 6 bases short, with 14 bases between. The CDR3 DNA follows: TGTGCCAGCTCCGGGACGATCGGTCAGCCCCAGCATTTT. It specifies CASSGTIGQPQHF.

About this clone: The same CDR3 can be traced to other DNA sequences in this sample. The rearrangement links TRBV18 to TRBJ2-1, with 13 bases fitting TRBD2. In germline, CDR1 is KGHSH, CDR2 LQKENI. The CDR3 is made up of 17 amino acids. Trimming at V came to 3 bases and at J to 4 bases, leaving 6 bases not matched to a gene. The CDR3 sequence: CASSPGLAGVSYNEQFF. Written as DNA, the CDR3 is TGTGCCAGCTCACCTGGACTAGCGGGAGTCTCGTACAATGAGCAGTTCTTC.

The rearrangement links TRBV7-8 to TRBJ1-2; 8 nucleotides align to TRBD1. CDR3 length equals 13 residues. The germline V gene has CDR1 SGHVS and CDR2 FQNEAQ. Germline trimming cut 6 bases from V and 5 bases from J; bases unmatched to any gene: 5. The CDR3 nucleotides read TGTGCCAGCAGTCCCGGACAGGGTTATGGCTACACCTTC. Residues: CASSPGQGYGYTF.

This chain uses TRBV20-1 with TRBJ1-3; D may be TRBD1 (6 bases). The CDR3 extends over 11 amino acids. Trimming left V 8 bases short and J 1 base short, with 6 bases between. Looked up from germline, CDR1 is DFQATT and CDR2 is SNEGSKA (reference sequence). CDR3 sequence (DNA): TGCAGTACAGGGTCTGGAAACACCATATATTTT. Amino acids: CSTGSGNTIYF.

This chain connects TRBV30 to TRBJ2-5; possibly TRBD1 or TRBD2 for D (5 bases each). The CDR3 is 12 amino acids. Trimming left V 5 bases short and J 5 bases short, with 12 bases between. Germline V gene data show CDR1 as GTSNPN and CDR2 as SVGIG (reference sequence). DNA for the CDR3: TGTGCCTGGGGGGGTAGGTTGGAGACCCAGTACTTC. This gives the protein CAWGGRLETQYF.

The chain combines TRBV7-3 with TRBJ2-7; no clear D gene. The CDR3 runs to 13 residues. V shed 5 bases and J shed 6 bases, with 14 bases lying between them. Looked up from germline, CDR1 is SGHTA and CDR2 is FQGTGA. The CDR3 sequence is CASSATRLGEQYF. CDR3 coding DNA: TGTGCCAGCAGCGCCACACGACTCGGCGAGCAGTACTTC.

The CDR3 loop reads CASRHTSSYNSPLHF. For the CDR3, the DNA is TGTGCCAGCAGGCACACGAGCTCCTATAATTCACCCCTCCACTTT. This sequence joins TRBV27 and TRBJ1-6; D uncertain. Trimming took 6 bases from V and 0 from J, leaving 9 bases between them. Germline CDR1 reads MNHEY; CDR2 reads SMNVEV (reference sequence). The CDR3 has 15 residues.

The chain is built from TRBV10-1 and TRBJ2-5; D gene ambiguous. The CDR3 has 14 amino acids. Germline V gene lookup returns CDR1 WNHNN and CDR2 SYGVQD (reference sequence). Trimming shortened V by 6 bases and J by 5 bases, and 16 bases separated the two germline ends. The CDR3 DNA follows: TGCGCCAGCAGCCTTGGACCCCCCACGGAGACCCAGTACTTC. Translated, it gives CASSLGPPTETQYF.

The V gene is TRBV5-4, the J gene TRBJ2-7, with D maybe TRBD1 (5 bases). The CDR3 spans 14 residues. Per germline, CDR1 SGHNT and CDR2 YYREEE (reference sequence). V lost 4 bases to trimming and J lost 3 bases, with 14 bases between them. The CDR3 is CASSDGFQGYEQYF. In DNA, the CDR3 is TGTGCCAGCAGCGATGGCTTCCAGGGCTACGAGCAGTACTTC.

The chain has TRBV19 and TRBJ1-1; unclear D gene. Germline assignment: CDR1 LNHDA and CDR2 SQIVND (reference sequence). V lost 3 bases, J lost 1 base, and 6 bases lay in between. The CDR3 sequence is 13 residues long. The chain's CDR3 is CASSMMANTEAFF. CDR3 nucleotide sequence: TGTGCCAGTAGTATGATGGCGAACACTGAAGCTTTCTTT.

J is TRBJ2-3 and V is TRBV5-4; the match to TRBD1 covers 7 bases. The CDR3 consists of 16 residues. V was pared by 3 bases and J by 0 bases, with 7 bases of the junction left unmatched. Germline V gene sequence: CDR1 SGHNT, CDR2 YYREEE (reference sequence). The CDR3 nucleotides are TGTGCCAGCAGCTCCGGGACAGAGCTAAGCACAGATACGCAGTATTTT. Translated, it gives CASSSGTELSTDTQYF. Full variable domain (remainder filled in from reference TRBV5-4 and TRBJ2-3): ETGVTQSPTHLIKTRGQQVTLRCSSQSGHNTVSWYQQALGQGPQFIFQYYREEENGRGNFPPRFSGLQFPNYSSELNVNALELDDSALYLCASSSGTELSTDTQYFGPGTRLTVL.